These T cell receptor beta chains were read from a single sample in a study of shared clonotypes between healthy human individuals. The data were produced by immunoSEQ multiplex PCR, yet TCRdb's version contains in-frame clones alone and is incomplete. The sample includes more than 2,000,000 clones, 93% seen only once; the top ten take 0.39%. Sequencing was carried out using naive CD4+ T cells from PBMCs. The receptors were sampled from a young man in good health. Some clones in this sample may be carry-over from other donors' samples. CDR3s include the opening cysteine and the closing phenylalanine or tryptophan. D genes are given only for firm matches. Size tells how often a clone was seen (once, few, many) or the class of an expanded clone, and some rows leave it out.

clone_size | j_call | d_call | v_call | cdr3_aa | cdr3_nt
. | TRBJ2-4 | . | TRBV6-6 | CASSYSSRTVNIQYF | TGTGCCAGCAGTTACTCCTCCCGGACAGTGAATATTCAGTACTTC
. | TRBJ1-4 | TRBD1 | TRBV19 | CASSPGQGGEKLFF | TGTGCCAGTAGTCCCGGACAGGGCGGAGAAAAACTGTTTTTT
. | TRBJ1-1 | . | TRBV19 | CASNVGGLNTEAFF | TGTGCCAGTAATGTCGGGGGGTTGAACACTGAAGCTTTCTTT
. | TRBJ1-3 | . | TRBV28 | CASRGAGNTIYF | TGTGCCAGTCGGGGAGCTGGAAACACCATATATTTT
. | TRBJ2-5 | . | TRBV18 | CASSSGVQETQYF | TGTGCCAGCTCTTCCGGAGTACAAGAGACCCAGTACTTC
. | TRBJ2-3 | . | TRBV9 | CASSVGVAGGTDTQYF | TGTGCCAGCAGCGTAGGAGTAGCAGGAGGCACAGATACGCAGTATTTT
. | TRBJ2-4 | . | TRBV28 | CASSVSGIQYF | TGTGCCAGCAGTGTCTCGGGCATTCAGTACTTC
. | TRBJ2-1 | . | TRBV2 | CASRTLGGGYNEQFF | TGTGCCAGCAGGACCCTAGGAGGGGGATACAATGAGCAGTTCTTC
. | TRBJ2-2 | . | TRBV5-1 | CASRGATGELFF | TGCGCCAGCAGAGGGGCAACCGGGGAGCTGTTTTTT
once | TRBJ2-5 | . | TRBV7-3 | CASSLTGVRETQYF | TGTGCCAGCAGCTTAACAGGGGTTAGGGAGACCCAGTACTTC
. | TRBJ2-7 | TRBD1 | TRBV6-6 | CATQRQGVGEQYF | TGTGCCACCCAAAGACAGGGGGTGGGGGAGCAGTACTTC
. | TRBJ2-7 | TRBD2 | TRBV28 | CASTGGLAGAYEQYF | TGTGCCAGCACCGGTGGACTAGCGGGGGCCTACGAGCAGTACTTC
. | TRBJ2-1 | . | TRBV6-6 | CASSYPPTSSYNEQFF | TGTGCCAGCAGTTATCCCCCTACGAGCTCCTACAATGAGCAGTTCTTC
. | TRBJ1-1 | . | TRBV27 | CASSFLGGTEAFF | TGTGCCAGCAGTTTCCTGGGTGGCACTGAAGCTTTCTTT
. | TRBJ2-7 | . | TRBV5-1 | CASSPGPTRQINYEQYF | TGCGCCAGCAGCCCTGGGCCTACGCGGCAAATCAACTACGAGCAGTACTTC
. | TRBJ1-1 | . | TRBV28 | CASSLGGVSRAEAFF | TGTGCCAGCAGTTTAGGGGGGGTTTCGAGGGCTGAAGCTTTCTTT
. | TRBJ1-1 | . | TRBV11-1 | CASSLALIGGTEAFF | TGTGCCAGCAGCTTAGCGCTTATAGGGGGTACTGAAGCTTTCTTT
. | TRBJ2-7 | TRBD1 | TRBV6-1 | CASRWTGTDLIGTF | TGTGCCAGCAGATGGACCGGGACAGACCTAATCGGGACCTTC
. | TRBJ2-1 | TRBD2 | TRBV7-9 | CASSGPLWAGDGEQFF | TGTGCCAGCAGCGGCCCTCTATGGGCGGGAGACGGTGAGCAGTTCTTC
. | TRBJ2-3 | TRBD2 | TRBV4-1 | CASSQSQTGTSYTDTQYF | TGCGCCAGCAGCCAATCACAAACCGGGACTAGTTACACAGATACGCAGTATTTT
. | TRBJ2-5 | . | TRBV6-6 | CASSYIRPPETQYF | TGTGCCAGCAGTTATATAAGGCCGCCAGAGACCCAGTACTTC
. | TRBJ1-1 | . | TRBV30 | CAWQDVNTEAFF | TGTGCCTGGCAAGATGTGAACACTGAAGCTTTCTTT
. | TRBJ1-2 | . | TRBV27 | CASSLYRLGDNYGYTF | TGTGCCAGCAGTTTATACCGCTTGGGGGATAACTATGGCTACACCTTC
. | TRBJ2-1 | TRBD1 | TRBV18 | CASSQAGTGISNEQFF | TGTGCCAGCTCACAAGCCGGGACAGGGATTAGCAATGAGCAGTTCTTC
. | TRBJ2-1 | . | TRBV11-2 | CASSQWGRDISREQFF | TGTGCCAGCAGCCAATGGGGCAGGGATATTTCGCGGGAGCAGTTCTTC
. | TRBJ2-3 | . | TRBV5-1 | CASSLRRRHNLVDSTDTQYF | TGCGCCAGCAGCTTACGGAGGAGACACAACCTGGTCGACTCCACAGATACGCAGTATTTT
. | TRBJ2-5 | . | TRBV7-8 | CASSTRLQETQYF | TGTGCCAGCAGCACGCGGCTCCAAGAGACCCAGTACTTC
. | TRBJ2-7 | . | TRBV4-2 | CASSQGLGRDGEQYF | TGTGCCAGCAGCCAAGGTTTGGGAAGGGATGGCGAGCAGTACTTC
. | TRBJ2-2 | TRBD1 | TRBV7-2 | CASSLSGGITGELFF | TGTGCCAGCAGCTTATCAGGGGGCATCACCGGGGAGCTGTTTTTT
few | TRBJ2-2 | TRBD1 | TRBV2 | CASSEDRVAGELFF | TGTGCCAGCAGTGAGGACAGGGTCGCCGGGGAGCTGTTTTTT
. | TRBJ2-2 | . | TRBV19 | CASSIAGHIYAGELFF | TGTGCCAGTAGTATAGCGGGACACATCTACGCCGGGGAGCTGTTTTTT
. | TRBJ2-6 | . | TRBV23-1 | CASSGYSGANVLTF | TGCGCCAGCAGCGGATACTCTGGGGCCAACGTCCTGACTTTC
. | TRBJ1-1 | TRBD1 | TRBV7-9 | CASSDGTGSNTEAFF | TGTGCCAGCAGCGACGGGACAGGGTCTAACACTGAAGCTTTCTTT